The 31 T cell receptor beta chains given below trace back to one sample, sequenced in a study of blood T cell repertoires in COVID-19. Produced via immunoSEQ multiplex PCR; TCRdb's table is partial and in-frame only. The table records just under 35,000 clones, around 87% of them present only once. The material sequenced was peripheral blood. The receptors were gathered from a human donor in a cohort sampled during active COVID-19.

The chain combines TRBV7-3 with TRBJ2-1; D is possibly TRBD2 (6 bases). Germline V CDR1 and CDR2: SGHTA, FQGTGA. The length of the CDR3 is 16 residues. The V and J ends lost 1 base and 3 bases respectively, with 13 bases between them. CDR3 region: CASSLKVGGGYNEQFF. The CDR3 DNA reads as TGTGCCAGCAGCTTAAAGGTCGGGGGTGGCTACAATGAGCAGTTCTTC.

The chain couples TRBV2 to TRBJ2-1; D is possibly TRBD2 (5 bases). V was clipped by 5 bases and J by 3 bases, with 23 bases between them. Germline V gives CDR1 SNHLY, CDR2 FYNNEI. CDR3 length: 18 residues. The CDR3 DNA reads TGTGCCAGCAGTTCCACGCTTGAGTTGGGAGCCAACTACAATGAGCAGTTCTTC. Protein product: CASSSTLELGANYNEQFF.

The rearrangement uses TRBV19 and TRBJ2-1; the D is unclear. V was trimmed by 0 bases and J by 8 bases, leaving 11 bases between them. This CDR3 is built from 14 residues. Germline lookup yields CDR1 LNHDA and CDR2 SQIVND (reference sequence). This CDR3 is CASSIDDSPYEQFF. CDR3 sequence (DNA): TGTGCCAGTAGTATAGATGACTCCCCATATGAGCAGTTCTTC. Full variable domain (outside the CDR3, taken from reference TRBV19 and TRBJ2-1): DGGITQSPKYLFRKEGQNVTLSCEQNLNHDAMYWYRQDPGQGLRLIYYSQIVNDFQKGDIAEGYSVSREKKESFPLTVTSAQKNPTAFYLCASSIDDSPYEQFFGPGTRLTVL.

The chain has TRBV4-3 and TRBJ1-6; 8 bases fit TRBD1. With 1 base clipped from V and 7 bases from J, the junction kept 6 bases outside the gene matches. Germline CDR1 reads LGHNA; CDR2 reads YSLEER. The CDR3 is 16 residues long. The CDR3 is CASSQVTGDFNSPLHF. The CDR3 region has the DNA TGCGCCAGCAGCCAAGTGACAGGGGATTTCAATTCACCCCTCCACTTT.

DNA of the CDR3: TGTGCCAGCTCACCTAACAGGGGGGATGGTGAAAAACTGTTTTTT. Translating gives CASSPNRGDGEKLFF. The genes are TRBV18 and TRBJ1-4; TRBD1 aligns across 8 bases. J gave up 7 bases and V 3 bases, and 7 bases lay outside the gene matches. The CDR3 runs 15 residues. Germline V gene sequence: CDR1 KGHSH, CDR2 LQKENI.

The chain combines TRBV6-5 with TRBJ1-1; perhaps TRBD1 as D (6 bases). Between the trimmed V and J ends, which lost 7 bases and 2 bases, there was a span of 14 bases. The CDR3 spans 14 residues. CDR1 and CDR2 (germline): MNHEY, SVGAGI. The CDR3 nucleotides are TGTGCCAGCACCCCACACAGGGTCAACACTGAAGCTTTCTTT. Its protein product is CASTPHRVNTEAFF.

Only one count was recorded for this clone. The chain carries TRBV7-2 and TRBJ2-3; 7 nucleotides align to TRBD1. The CDR3 length is 14 residues. Germline values: CDR1 SGHTA, CDR2 FQGNSA. V trimming: 5 bases; J trimming: 4 bases; junction bases outside the gene matches: 6. The CDR3 DNA is TGTGCCAGCAGCCCGACAGGGAACCCAGATACGCAGTATTTT. This encodes CASSPTGNPDTQYF. The whole variable domain, remainder taken from reference TRBV7-2 and TRBJ2-3, is GAGVSQSPSNKVTEKGKDVELRCDPISGHTALYWYRQSLGQGLEFLIYFQGNSAPDKSGLPSDRFSAERTGGSVSTLTIQRTQQEDSAVYLCASSPTGNPDTQYFGPGTRLTVL.

This clone was observed once. V and J are TRBV6-5 and TRBJ2-6; D is possibly TRBD2 (5 bases). The germline V gene encodes CDR1 MNHEY and CDR2 SVGAGI. Trimming took off 6 bases at V and 2 bases at J, with 11 bases between the two ends. This CDR3 is 15 amino acids long. The CDR3 coding sequence is TGTGCCAGCAGGAGGGATATTGCTGGGGCCAACGTCCTGACTTTC. This gives the protein CASRRDIAGANVLTF.

The CDR3 coding sequence is TGTGCCAGCAGTTACTCGAGGGGGCGCGGATACGAGCAGTACTTC. Translated: CASSYSRGRGYEQYF. The chain is built from TRBV6-5 and TRBJ2-7, with 7 bases lining up with TRBD1. Germline lookup yields CDR1 MNHEY and CDR2 SVGAGI. The V gene end was trimmed by 0 bases and the J gene end by 4 bases; junction bases not matched to a gene: 6. The CDR3 loop spans 15 amino acids.

The chain recombines TRBV7-9 with TRBJ2-3, with 12 bases matching TRBD2. V lost 6 bases and J lost 5; bases outside the gene matches: 0. The CDR3 extends over 13 amino acids. Per the germline V gene, CDR1 is SEHNR and CDR2 is FQNEAQ (reference sequence). The CDR3 DNA is TGTGCCAGCAGGACTAGCGGGGGAGATACGCAGTATTTT. This translates into CASRTSGGDTQYF.

The rearrangement links TRBV4-1 to TRBJ1-2, with D uncertain. This CDR3 is built from 16 residues. Between the trimmed V and J ends, which lost 4 bases and 2 bases, there was a span of 17 bases. The germline V gene has CDR1 MGHRA and CDR2 YSYEKL. The CDR3 bases are TGCGCCAGCAGCCGAGCCTTGGAGGGAGGCAACTATGGCTACACCTTC. Translating it yields CASSRALEGGNYGYTF.

The rearrangement joins TRBV9 to TRBJ1-6; 9 nucleotides match TRBD1. The CDR3 spans 15 residues. V shed 0 bases and J 15 bases; nucleotides not matched to a gene: 10. CDR1 is SGDLS, CDR2 YYNGEE, per germline. The chain's CDR3 is CASSVVGTGTVDLHF. CDR3 nucleotides: TGTGCCAGCAGCGTAGTTGGGACAGGGACGGTCGACCTCCACTTT.

The chain recombines TRBV9 with TRBJ1-1; D gene ambiguous. Germline V gives CDR1 SGDLS, CDR2 YYNGEE. This CDR3 has 14 amino acids. Trimming left V 2 bases short and J 1 base short, with 9 bases between. In DNA form, the CDR3 reads TGTGCCAGCAGCGTGAGGGCTCCGAACACTGAAGCTTTCTTT. The encoded protein is CASSVRAPNTEAFF. The variable domain in full, with the rest retrieved from reference TRBV9 and TRBJ1-1, is DSGVTQTPKHLITATGQRVTLRCSPRSGDLSVYWYQQSLDQGLQFLIQYYNGEERAKGNILERFSAQQFPDLHSELNLSSLELGDSALYFCASSVRAPNTEAFFGQGTRLTVV.

The chain carries TRBV29-1 and TRBJ2-7, with a possible D match to TRBD2 (7 bases). V dropped 7 bases and J dropped 5 bases, with 18 bases sitting between them. CDR1 and CDR2 from the germline V gene are SQVTM and ANQGSEA. The CDR3 length is 13 residues. CDR3 loop: CSANTRGGHEQYF. CDR3 DNA sequence: TGCAGCGCCAACACGAGGGGGGGGCACGAGCAGTACTTC.

The chain recombines TRBV5-1 with TRBJ2-7; 8 nucleotides align to TRBD1. This CDR3 is built from 14 residues. With 0 bases clipped from V and 3 bases from J, the junction kept 2 bases outside the gene matches. CDR1 and CDR2 from the germline V gene are SGHRS and YFSETQ. In DNA, the CDR3 is TGCGCCAGCAGCTTGGAAACAGGGGGCTACGAGCAGTACTTC. It translates to CASSLETGGYEQYF.

The chain combines TRBV19 with TRBJ2-1; 8 positions match TRBD1. Germline V gene sequence: CDR1 LNHDA, CDR2 SQIVND (reference sequence). The CDR3 has 11 amino acids. V trimming: 8 bases; J trimming: 7 bases; junction bases outside the gene matches: 1. The CDR3 DNA reads TGTGCCAGTCGGACAGGGAATGAGCAGTTCTTC. Translated, it gives CASRTGNEQFF.

This clone appeared once. The chain uses TRBV10-1 and TRBJ1-1, with 7 bases matching TRBD1. The J segment lost 11 bases and the V segment lost 4 bases, leaving 7 bases of the junction unmatched. CDR3 length: 12 residues. Germline loops: CDR1 WNHNN, CDR2 SYGVQD (reference sequence). CDR3 loop: CASSGPTGQAFF. The CDR3 coding sequence is TGCGCCAGCAGTGGGCCGACAGGGCAGGCTTTCTTT.

The chain has TRBV24-1 and TRBJ1-5, with D possibly matching TRBD1 (6 bases). Between the trimmed V and J ends, which lost 4 bases and 7 bases, there was a span of 16 bases. This CDR3 is 15 amino acids long. Per germline, CDR1 KGHDR and CDR2 SFDVKD. The CDR3, as DNA: TGTGCCACCAGTGACGCCCAACAGGGCGGGCAGCCCCAGCATTTT. It specifies CATSDAQQGGQPQHF.

This clone was found a few times. V is TRBV10-2 and J is TRBJ1-6; D unresolved. Between the trimmed V and J ends, which lost 4 bases and 8 bases, there was a span of 6 bases. Per germline, CDR1 WSHSY and CDR2 SAAADI. The CDR3 runs to 12 residues. This chain's CDR3 is CASSVGDSPLHF. In DNA, the CDR3 is TGCGCCAGCAGTGTGGGAGATTCACCCCTCCACTTT.

Regarding this clone: The same CDR3 can be traced to other DNA sequences in this sample. The chain links TRBV5-6 to TRBJ2-7; TRBD1 agrees at 9 bases. J gave up 4 bases and V 5 bases, and 7 bases lay outside the gene matches. The length of the CDR3 is 14 residues. CDR1 SGHDT and CDR2 YYEEEE come from the germline V gene. The CDR3: CASSFVGQGYEQYF. CDR3 nucleotide sequence: TGTGCCAGCAGTTTTGTGGGACAGGGATACGAGCAGTACTTC. The variable domain in full, with the rest retrieved from reference TRBV5-6 and TRBJ2-7, is DAGVTQSPTHLIKTRGQQVTLRCSPKSGHDTVSWYQQALGQGPQFIFQYYEEEERQRGNFPDRFSGHQFPNYSSELNVNALLLGDSALYLCASSFVGQGYEQYFGPGTRLTVT.

The chain combines TRBV27 with TRBJ1-2, with TRBD1 matching 9 bases. V lost 7 bases to trimming and J lost 4 bases; unmatched junction nucleotides: 4. Per germline, CDR1 MNHEY and CDR2 SMNVEV (reference sequence). The CDR3 totals 13 residues. The CDR3: CASKKGQGYGYTF. The CDR3, as DNA: TGTGCCAGCAAGAAGGGACAGGGCTATGGCTACACCTTC.

The chain links TRBV9 to TRBJ2-5, with 8 bases matching TRBD2. This CDR3 spans 14 amino acids. Germline CDR1 is SGDLS and CDR2 is YYNGEE. With V trimmed by 0 bases and J by 4 bases, 2 bases remained unmatched. The CDR3 reads CASSVGLAGETQYF. The DNA for the CDR3 is TGTGCCAGCAGCGTAGGTCTAGCGGGAGAGACCCAGTACTTC. Drawing the rest from reference TRBV9 and TRBJ2-5, the complete variable domain is DSGVTQTPKHLITATGQRVTLRCSPRSGDLSVYWYQQSLDQGLQFLIQYYNGEERAKGNILERFSAQQFPDLHSELNLSSLELGDSALYFCASSVGLAGETQYFGPGTRLLVL.

The V gene is TRBV11-3, the J gene TRBJ2-7; TRBD1 matches 8 bases. CDR1 is SGHNT and CDR2 is YENEEA in the germline V gene. CDR3 length equals 13 residues. Germline trimming cut 4 bases from V and 6 bases from J; bases unmatched to any gene: 5. CDR3 loop: CASSSSDRVEQYF. The CDR3 nucleotides are TGTGCCAGCAGCTCCTCGGACAGGGTCGAGCAGTACTTC.

This chain links TRBV19 with TRBJ2-1; the match to TRBD2 covers 9 bases. CDR1 is LNHDA and CDR2 is SQIVND in the germline V gene (reference sequence). V shed 6 bases and J 8 bases; nucleotides not matched to a gene: 11. CDR3 size: 15 residues. For the CDR3, the DNA is TGTGCCAGTAGCCAGCCCGGGACTAGCCTCCATGAGCAGTTCTTC. Protein product: CASSQPGTSLHEQFF.

The rearrangement uses TRBV4-1 and TRBJ2-3; D gene unclear. Trimming left V 8 bases short and J 5 bases short, with 17 bases between. CDR1 is MGHRA and CDR2 is YSYEKL in the germline V gene. This CDR3 has 14 amino acids. CDR3 in amino acids: CASGESPDEDTQYF. CDR3 DNA sequence: TGCGCCAGCGGTGAGTCGCCCGATGAAGATACGCAGTATTTT.

This sequence joins TRBV19 and TRBJ1-5; TRBD1 might be the D (5 bases). This CDR3 is 14 amino acids long. Per germline, CDR1 LNHDA and CDR2 SQIVND (reference sequence). Trimming took 3 bases from V and 11 from J, leaving 17 bases between them. For the CDR3, the DNA is TGTGCCAGTAGTATCGTGGCCGGCCCAGGGTCCCAGCATTTT. Translating it yields CASSIVAGPGSQHF. The full variable domain, rest sourced from reference TRBV19 and TRBJ1-5, is DGGITQSPKYLFRKEGQNVTLSCEQNLNHDAMYWYRQDPGQGLRLIYYSQIVNDFQKGDIAEGYSVSREKKESFPLTVTSAQKNPTAFYLCASSIVAGPGSQHFGDGTRLSIL.

The V call is TRBV5-1, the J call TRBJ2-3; 8 positions match TRBD2. The CDR3 sequence is 15 residues long. Per germline, CDR1 SGHRS and CDR2 YFSETQ. The J segment lost 3 bases and the V segment lost 4 bases, leaving 7 bases of the junction unmatched. CDR3 coding DNA: TGCGCCAGCAGCCAGGGACTAGGGGTAACAGATACGCAGTATTTT. It yields the protein CASSQGLGVTDTQYF.

This chain links TRBV5-1 with TRBJ1-2; D may be TRBD1 (5 bases). Per the germline V gene, CDR1 is SGHRS and CDR2 is YFSETQ. The CDR3 is 12 amino acids. V lost 5 bases and J 6 bases, leaving 11 bases between the germline ends. Here the CDR3 reads CASSPDSDGYTF. DNA of the CDR3: TGCGCCAGCAGTCCAGACAGTGATGGCTACACCTTC.

V and J are TRBV9 and TRBJ1-1; 7 bases align to TRBD1. With 0 bases clipped from V and 5 bases from J, the junction kept 16 bases outside the gene matches. This CDR3 is 18 amino acids long. The germline CDR1 and CDR2 sequences are SGDLS and YYNGEE. In DNA, the CDR3 is TGTGCCAGCAGCGTAGGCGGGACAGCCAACCGGGGGGGGACTGAAGCTTTCTTT. This translates into CASSVGGTANRGGTEAFF. Using reference TRBV9 and TRBJ1-1 for the parts outside the CDR3, the full variable domain is DSGVTQTPKHLITATGQRVTLRCSPRSGDLSVYWYQQSLDQGLQFLIQYYNGEERAKGNILERFSAQQFPDLHSELNLSSLELGDSALYFCASSVGGTANRGGTEAFFGQGTRLTVV.

V gene TRBV3-1 (or the pseudogene TRBV3-2) combines with J gene TRBJ1-5, with no clear D. CDR3 length: 15 amino acids. V was pared by 1 base and J by 3 bases, with 10 bases between. In germline, CDR1 is LGHDT, CDR2 YNNKEL (reference sequence). CDR3 loop: CASSQGAANNQPQHF. CDR3 DNA: TGTGCCAGCAGCCAAGGAGCGGCGAACAATCAGCCCCAGCATTTT.

The chain employs TRBV21-1 and TRBJ2-2; TRBD1 is the table's D call, not checked against the DNA. TRBV21-1 is a pseudogene locus. The CDR3 runs 20 residues. This chain's CDR3 is CAINKAEGVIVKANTGELFF. The DNA of the CDR3 is TGTGCCATCAACAAAGCCGAGGGGGTAATCGTGAAAGCGAACACCGGGGAGCTGTTTTTT.